This is a list of T cell receptor beta chains from one sample in a study of technical replicates of blood from a few donors. Clones were read by immunoSEQ multiplex PCR, and TCRdb kept only the in-frame ones, dropping some. The sample lists about 100,000 clones, 85% to 95% occurring once. The sample consisted of T cells isolated from PBMCs. The receptor source for this set is a human donor in good health. The CDR3 runs from the conserved cysteine through the conserved F or W. The order of the fields is clone size, V gene, D gene, J gene, CDR3 DNA, CDR3 protein. The D gene is left open where the match is weak. Where a row states a size, it is once, few, many or the class of an expanded clone; other rows omit it.

clone_size: NA; v_call: TRBV5-1; d_call: NA; j_call: TRBJ2-1; cdr3_nt: TGCGCCAGCAGCTTGTATAACAATTACAATGAGCAGTTCTTC; cdr3_aa: CASSLYNNYNEQFF
clone_size: NA; v_call: TRBV15; d_call: NA; j_call: TRBJ2-7; cdr3_nt: TGTGCCACCAGCAGAGTGGGGGGTTCGGAGCAGTACTTC; cdr3_aa: CATSRVGGSEQYF
clone_size: NA; v_call: TRBV27; d_call: NA; j_call: TRBJ2-4; cdr3_nt: TGTGCCAGCAGTTTTATTTTAGACTTAGCCAAAAACATTCAGTACTTC; cdr3_aa: CASSFILDLAKNIQYF
clone_size: NA; v_call: TRBV4-1; d_call: NA; j_call: TRBJ2-7; cdr3_nt: TGCGCCAGCAGCCAAGATAATGGCTTTTACTACGAGCAGTACTTC; cdr3_aa: CASSQDNGFYYEQYF
clone_size: NA; v_call: TRBV6-6; d_call: NA; j_call: TRBJ1-2; cdr3_nt: TGTGCCAGCAAGTCGAGTACCAACTATGGCTACACCTTC; cdr3_aa: CASKSSTNYGYTF
clone_size: once; v_call: TRBV28; d_call: TRBD1; j_call: TRBJ2-7; cdr3_nt: TGTGCCAGCAGTTTCGGGACAGGGAACTACGAGCAGTACTTC; cdr3_aa: CASSFGTGNYEQYF
clone_size: NA; v_call: TRBV6-5; d_call: TRBD1; j_call: TRBJ1-1; cdr3_nt: TGTGCCAGCAGTCGGACAGGACGAGCTTTCTTT; cdr3_aa: CASSRTGRAFF
clone_size: NA; v_call: TRBV19; d_call: TRBD1; j_call: TRBJ2-3; cdr3_nt: TGTGCCAGTAGTGGGACAGGGGGTGTGGAGGGCACAGATACGCAGTATTTT; cdr3_aa: CASSGTGGVEGTDTQYF
clone_size: NA; v_call: TRBV10-3; d_call: TRBD2; j_call: TRBJ2-1; cdr3_nt: TGTGCCATCAGTGAGGGGGGAGGGATACACAATGAGCAGTTCTTC; cdr3_aa: CAISEGGGIHNEQFF
clone_size: NA; v_call: TRBV6-5; d_call: NA; j_call: TRBJ1-2; cdr3_nt: TGTGCCAGCAGTTATGGTCAGGTCTATGGCTACACCTTC; cdr3_aa: CASSYGQVYGYTF
clone_size: NA; v_call: TRBV9; d_call: NA; j_call: TRBJ2-7; cdr3_nt: TGTGCCAGCAGCGCCGAAGGATTCACCGCAGGTTACGAGCAGTACTTC; cdr3_aa: CASSAEGFTAGYEQYF
clone_size: NA; v_call: TRBV6-5; d_call: NA; j_call: TRBJ2-4; cdr3_nt: TGTGCCAGCAGTTACCAGGAATCAGCCAAAAACATTCAGTACTTC; cdr3_aa: CASSYQESAKNIQYF
clone_size: NA; v_call: TRBV5-1; d_call: TRBD2; j_call: TRBJ2-7; cdr3_nt: TGCGCCAGCAGCTTGGCCGGGACTAGCGGCAGTTACGAGCAGTACTTC; cdr3_aa: CASSLAGTSGSYEQYF
clone_size: NA; v_call: TRBV14; d_call: TRBD2; j_call: TRBJ2-3; cdr3_nt: TGTGCCAGCAGCCCCTCGTTTGGCGGGAGTACAGATACGCAGTATTTT; cdr3_aa: CASSPSFGGSTDTQYF
clone_size: NA; v_call: TRBV7-2; d_call: TRBD2; j_call: TRBJ2-7; cdr3_nt: TGTGCCAGCAGCTTCTGGACTAGCGGGGGGTACGAGCAGTACTTC; cdr3_aa: CASSFWTSGGYEQYF
clone_size: NA; v_call: TRBV11-2; d_call: NA; j_call: TRBJ1-1; cdr3_nt: TGTGCCAGCAGCTTGGTCCGGACAGCTGAAGCTTTCTTT; cdr3_aa: CASSLVRTAEAFF
clone_size: NA; v_call: TRBV10-3; d_call: TRBD2; j_call: TRBJ2-1; cdr3_nt: TGTGCCATCAGTGAGGGACTAGCGGGAAGGGGTGAGCAGTTCTTC; cdr3_aa: CAISEGLAGRGEQFF
clone_size: NA; v_call: TRBV28; d_call: NA; j_call: TRBJ1-4; cdr3_nt: TGTGCCAGCAGTCCTGGACAGCTTAATGAAAAACTGTTTTTT; cdr3_aa: CASSPGQLNEKLFF
clone_size: NA; v_call: TRBV7-3; d_call: TRBD1; j_call: TRBJ1-1; cdr3_nt: TGTGCCAGCAGCCCCCTAGGGACAGGGGAAAAGGCTTTCTTT; cdr3_aa: CASSPLGTGEKAFF
clone_size: NA; v_call: TRBV19; d_call: NA; j_call: TRBJ1-2; cdr3_nt: TGTGCCAGTTTGGCGGGACTAAACTATGGCTACACCTTC; cdr3_aa: CASLAGLNYGYTF
clone_size: NA; v_call: TRBV5-1; d_call: NA; j_call: TRBJ1-4; cdr3_nt: TGCGCCAGCAGCTTGGCCCGGATGGGGCTTAGGCAGGGAATTTTTGGTGAAAAACTGTTTTTT; cdr3_aa: CASSLARMGLRQGIFGEKLFF
clone_size: NA; v_call: TRBV5-6; d_call: NA; j_call: TRBJ2-7; cdr3_nt: TGTGCCAGCACCAATAGCGAATCCGAGCAGTACTTC; cdr3_aa: CASTNSESEQYF
clone_size: NA; v_call: TRBV14; d_call: NA; j_call: TRBJ2-7; cdr3_nt: TGTGCCAGCAGCCAAGGGTTGACATTTACCTACGAGCAGTACTTC; cdr3_aa: CASSQGLTFTYEQYF
clone_size: NA; v_call: TRBV9; d_call: TRBD1; j_call: TRBJ1-3; cdr3_nt: TGTGCCAGCAGCGGGGGACAGGGAGTGCCTGGAAACACCATATATTTT; cdr3_aa: CASSGGQGVPGNTIYF
clone_size: NA; v_call: TRBV27; d_call: NA; j_call: TRBJ2-7; cdr3_nt: TGTGCCAGCAGTTTTTGGAGGGGCGAGCAGTACTTC; cdr3_aa: CASSFWRGEQYF
clone_size: NA; v_call: TRBV28; d_call: TRBD1; j_call: TRBJ1-2; cdr3_nt: TGTGCCAGCAGTTTATCGGGACAGGGGAATGGCTACACCTTC; cdr3_aa: CASSLSGQGNGYTF
clone_size: NA; v_call: TRBV27; d_call: NA; j_call: TRBJ1-2; cdr3_nt: TGTGCCAGCAGTTTATCGGGGGGTAACTATGGCTACACCTTC; cdr3_aa: CASSLSGGNYGYTF
clone_size: few; v_call: TRBV30; d_call: NA; j_call: TRBJ2-7; cdr3_nt: TGTGCCTGGGATCTAGGTGGGGGCCACGAGCAGTACTTC; cdr3_aa: CAWDLGGGHEQYF
clone_size: NA; v_call: TRBV7-2; d_call: NA; j_call: TRBJ1-2; cdr3_nt: TGTGCCAGCAGCTCCAATGGCTACACCTTC; cdr3_aa: CASSSNGYTF
clone_size: NA; v_call: TRBV5-1; d_call: NA; j_call: TRBJ1-1; cdr3_nt: TGCGCCAGCAGCTTGACAGGAACTGAAGCTTTCTTT; cdr3_aa: CASSLTGTEAFF
clone_size: NA; v_call: TRBV27; d_call: TRBD1; j_call: TRBJ2-5; cdr3_nt: TGTGCCAGCAGTTTAAGGGGACAGGGCATTTTCCCTCAAGAGACCCAGTACTTC; cdr3_aa: CASSLRGQGIFPQETQYF
clone_size: NA; v_call: TRBV19; d_call: TRBD2; j_call: TRBJ2-3; cdr3_nt: TGTGCCAGTAGCCTGACTAGCGGGAGCACAGATACGCAGTATTTT; cdr3_aa: CASSLTSGSTDTQYF
clone_size: NA; v_call: TRBV19; d_call: TRBD1; j_call: TRBJ2-3; cdr3_nt: TGTGCCAGTAAGTGGGACAGGGGGACAGATACGCAGTATTTT; cdr3_aa: CASKWDRGTDTQYF
clone_size: NA; v_call: TRBV25-1; d_call: NA; j_call: TRBJ1-5; cdr3_nt: TGTGCCAGCAGTGGCTATAGCAATCAGCCCCAGCATTTT; cdr3_aa: CASSGYSNQPQHF
clone_size: NA; v_call: TRBV5-1; d_call: NA; j_call: TRBJ2-1; cdr3_nt: TGCGCCAGCAGCTTCGTGGTGTCGAGCTCCTACAATGAGCAGTTCTTC; cdr3_aa: CASSFVVSSSYNEQFF
clone_size: NA; v_call: TRBV7-2; d_call: NA; j_call: TRBJ2-2; cdr3_nt: TGTGCCAGCAGCTTAGTTCTAGACCACTTGAACACCGGGGAGCTGTTTTTT; cdr3_aa: CASSLVLDHLNTGELFF
clone_size: once; v_call: TRBV27; d_call: TRBD2; j_call: TRBJ2-1; cdr3_nt: TGTGCCAGCACCATAAGCGGGAGCTCCTACAATGAGCAGTTCTTC; cdr3_aa: CASTISGSSYNEQFF
clone_size: NA; v_call: TRBV6-5; d_call: NA; j_call: TRBJ2-3; cdr3_nt: TGTGCCAGCAGTGCCCTAGCGAGCACAGATACGCAGTATTTT; cdr3_aa: CASSALASTDTQYF
clone_size: NA; v_call: TRBV7-9; d_call: TRBD2; j_call: TRBJ2-1; cdr3_nt: TGTGCCAGCAGCCCTGTTGGGGGAGGGCCTCATGAGCAGTTCTTC; cdr3_aa: CASSPVGGGPHEQFF
clone_size: NA; v_call: TRBV11-2; d_call: NA; j_call: TRBJ2-7; cdr3_nt: TGTGCCAGCAGCTTATGGAGTAGCGAGTACGAGCAGTACTTC; cdr3_aa: CASSLWSSEYEQYF